This TCR beta chain was found in a study of cytomegalovirus exposure and HLA in healthy donors. Note on this clone: Its matching antigen is unknown.

This CDR3 is built from 12 residues. The junction had 5 bases not matched to a gene; V was cut back by 2 bases and J by 16 bases. Germline CDR1 and CDR2: MGHRA and YSYEKL. The PCR employed 60 Vbeta primers together with 13 Jbeta primers. Repertoires were generated with immunoSEQ multiplex PCR, while TCRdb's copy carries only in-frame clones and drops some. The profile covers tens of thousands of clones, with over 70% appearing a single time and about 1.1% taken by the ten largest. Sampled while nominally healthy, donors likely had unrecorded immune exposures. General study results and limits: CMV serostatus stood as the only immune exposure information on hand. Highest at DRB1 and lowest at HLA-C, TCR association rates differed among HLA loci in a later analysis. The majority of TCR sequences were rare, yet some public TCRs appeared in many donors.

The genes are TRBV4-1 and TRBJ2-2; the match to TRBD2 covers 9 bases. The source material was PBMCs. This clonotype originated in a male donor in good health and CMV-seronegative. The CDR3 spells CASSQPSGDQFF. CDR3 DNA: TGCGCCAGCAGCCAACCTAGCGGGGATCAGTTTTTT.